Following are 14 T cell receptor beta chains from one sample sequenced in a study of graft-versus-host responses after intestinal transplantation. The antigens these receptors bind are not known. The method was immunoSEQ multiplex PCR; TCRdb's version includes in-frame clones alone and lacks a portion of them. The sample shows about 88,000 clones, roughly 92% of them seen only once. Sample: unstimulated CD4+ T cells sorted from spleen or lymph node cells, taken before intestinal transplant. All receptors come from a human donor who received an intestinal transplant.

The rearrangement links TRBV11-1 to TRBJ2-1; the match to TRBD1 covers 8 bases. V trimming: 3 bases; J trimming: 6 bases; junction bases outside the gene matches: 7. CDR1 is SGHAT, CDR2 FQDESV, per germline (reference sequence). This CDR3 is built from 15 residues. CDR3 DNA: TGTGCCAGCAGCTTCGGGACAGGCCGGAGCAATGAGCAGTTCTTC. Translation gives CASSFGTGRSNEQFF.

The V and J genes are TRBV18 and TRBJ2-3; a possible D gene is TRBD1 (6 bases). CDR1 and CDR2 (germline): KGHSH, LQKENI. Trimming took off 2 bases at V and 4 bases at J, with 13 bases between the two ends. The CDR3 has 15 residues. The CDR3 sequence is CASSPSQGRADTQYF. CDR3 nucleotide sequence: TGTGCCAGCTCACCATCACAGGGTCGGGCAGATACGCAGTATTTT.

The chain is built from TRBV5-4 and TRBJ2-2, with 8 nucleotides matching TRBD1. Per the germline V gene, CDR1 is SGHNT and CDR2 is YYREEE (reference sequence). CDR3 length: 16 residues. The V segment lost 0 bases and the J segment 4 bases; nucleotides outside the gene matches: 5. As DNA, the CDR3 is TGTGCCAGCAGCTTGGCCGGAACAGGGGGCACCGGGGAGCTGTTTTTT. It yields the protein CASSLAGTGGTGELFF.

The chain recombines TRBV10-1 with TRBJ2-1; possible D gene TRBD2, 6 bases. Trimming shortened V by 3 bases and J by 5 bases, and 17 bases separated the two germline ends. Germline CDR1 and CDR2: WNHNN and SYGVQD (reference sequence). This CDR3 region has 16 residues. The CDR3: CASSDENQAGHNEQFF. In DNA form, the CDR3 reads TGCGCCAGCAGTGATGAGAACCAAGCGGGCCACAATGAGCAGTTCTTC.

The J gene is TRBJ1-1, the V gene TRBV9; D is ambiguous. The CDR3 has 16 residues. The V gene's germline CDR1 is SGDLS and CDR2 YYNGEE. V lost 4 bases and J lost 0, with 16 bases in between. The CDR3, as DNA: TGTGCCAGCAGCCCGCGGGCCACCGCGATGAACACTGAAGCTTTCTTT. Protein product: CASSPRATAMNTEAFF.

The chain joins TRBV11-3 to TRBJ2-3; 11 bases map to TRBD1. This CDR3 has 15 amino acids. V shed 3 bases, J shed 6 bases, and the junction held 5 bases outside the gene matches. Germline lookup yields CDR1 SGHNT and CDR2 YENEEA. This CDR3 is CASSFGQGAPDTQYF. CDR3 DNA sequence: TGTGCCAGCAGCTTCGGACAGGGGGCGCCGGATACGCAGTATTTT.

This chain links TRBV25-1 with TRBJ1-2; TRBD1 might be the D (5 bases). Germline CDR1 is MGHDK and CDR2 is SYGVNS. V lost 7 bases and J 6 bases, leaving 15 bases between the germline ends. CDR3 length equals 13 residues. The CDR3 bases are TGTGCCAGCACAGGAGCAGGGCAGGATGGCTACACCTTC. It yields the protein CASTGAGQDGYTF.

The J gene is TRBJ2-5, the V gene TRBV5-6, with TRBD2 as a possible D gene (6 bases). Trimming stripped 4 bases from V and 3 bases from J, with 16 bases between. The length of the CDR3 is 15 residues. The germline gives CDR1 SGHDT, CDR2 YYEEEE. CDR3 protein: CASSTSGRPKETQYF. Written as DNA, the CDR3 is TGTGCCAGCAGCACCTCCGGGAGACCCAAAGAGACCCAGTACTTC.

The chain couples TRBV5-4 to TRBJ2-7, with a weak D call TRBD1 (6 bases). CDR1 and CDR2 from the germline V gene are SGHNT and YYREEE (reference sequence). The V and J ends lost 0 bases and 0 bases respectively, with 7 bases between them. This CDR3 is 14 amino acids long. The CDR3 spells CASSLEGVSYEQYF. DNA for the CDR3: TGTGCCAGCAGCTTGGAGGGGGTCTCCTACGAGCAGTACTTC.

This chain connects TRBV5-4 to TRBJ2-3; 7 nucleotides line up with TRBD2. The V and J ends lost 2 bases and 2 bases, in that order; junction bases with no gene match: 2. Germline V CDR1 and CDR2: SGHNT, YYREEE (reference sequence). CDR3 length: 14 amino acids. The CDR3 nucleotides are TGTGCCAGCAGCTTAACTAGCGACACAGATACGCAGTATTTT. It specifies CASSLTSDTDTQYF.

The rearrangement joins TRBV10-1 to TRBJ2-3; D is perhaps TRBD1 (5 bases). V lost 0 bases and J 3 bases, leaving 7 bases between the germline ends. Germline V lookup: CDR1 WNHNN, CDR2 SYGVQD (reference sequence). This CDR3 region has 14 residues. Here the CDR3 reads CASSESQGTDTQYF. The CDR3 DNA follows: TGCGCCAGCAGTGAGTCTCAGGGAACAGATACGCAGTATTTT.

The gene calls are TRBV6-5 and TRBJ2-5; maybe TRBD1 (6 bases). Trimming took off 0 bases at V and 7 bases at J, with 15 bases between the two ends. Germline V gene sequence: CDR1 MNHEY, CDR2 SVGAGI. CDR3 length: 15 residues. CDR3 nucleotide sequence: TGTGCCAGCAGTTACTCGAAGGGGGTTAGTGCGACCCAGTACTTC. Its protein is CASSYSKGVSATQYF.

The V and J genes are TRBV6-1 and TRBJ1-3; tentative D call: TRBD1 (5 bases). The length of the CDR3 is 13 residues. Between the trimmed V and J ends, which lost 10 bases and 2 bases, there was a span of 12 bases. Germline V gene data show CDR1 as MNHNS and CDR2 as SASEGT. The CDR3 bases are TGTGCCATATCTAGGGGTGCTGGAAACACCATATATTTT. Amino acids: CAISRGAGNTIYF.

The chain recombines TRBV15 with TRBJ1-6; the D gene is possibly TRBD1 (5 bases). V gave up 5 bases and J gave up 8 bases, with 19 bases separating them. This CDR3 has 16 amino acids. CDR1 is LNHNV, CDR2 YYDKDF, per germline (reference sequence). The CDR3 DNA sequence: TGTGCCACCAGCCCGCGAGGGACGTTACGGGATTCACCCCTCCACTTT. This encodes CATSPRGTLRDSPLHF.